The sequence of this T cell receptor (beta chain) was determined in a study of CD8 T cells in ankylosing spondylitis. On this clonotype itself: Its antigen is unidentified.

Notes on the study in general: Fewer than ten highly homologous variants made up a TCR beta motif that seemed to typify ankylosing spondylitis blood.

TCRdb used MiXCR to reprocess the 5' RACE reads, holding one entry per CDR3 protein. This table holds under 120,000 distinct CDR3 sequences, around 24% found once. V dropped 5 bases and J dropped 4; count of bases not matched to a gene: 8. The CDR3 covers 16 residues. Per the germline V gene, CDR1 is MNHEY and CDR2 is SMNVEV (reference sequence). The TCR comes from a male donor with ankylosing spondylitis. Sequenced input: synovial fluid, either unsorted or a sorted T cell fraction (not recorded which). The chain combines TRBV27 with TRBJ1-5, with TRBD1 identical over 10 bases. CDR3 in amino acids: CASSRRRDRGNQPQHF. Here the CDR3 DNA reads TGTGCCAGCAGTCGTCGCCGGGACAGGGGAAATCAGCCCCAGCATTTT.